This T cell receptor beta chain stems from a study of OX40 agonist ivuxolimab in advanced cancers. Trimming removed 6 bases at V and 1 base at J, with 15 bases between. The germline V gene encodes CDR1 MDHEN and CDR2 SYDVKM. The CDR3 is 15 residues long. Method: immunoSEQ multiplex PCR; TCRdb's copy keeps in-frame clones and lacks some. The table shows 80,000 to 95,000 clones, with roughly nine tenths occurring only once. The chain links TRBV28 to TRBJ1-1; D is undetermined. The receptor was derived from an adult with an advanced solid tumor such as melanoma, head and neck, liver or kidney cancer. This material consisted of CD4+ or CD8+ T cells sorted from blood, taken in a trial of the OX40 agonist ivuxolimab. The CDR3 loop is CASRSVSIANTEAFF. In DNA, the CDR3 is TGTGCCAGCAGGTCGGTATCAATAGCGAACACTGAAGCTTTCTTT.